Listed below are T cell receptor beta chains from one sample, sequenced in a study of a mutant IDH1 vaccine in newly diagnosed glioma. No antigen has been identified for these receptors. The assay was immunoSEQ multiplex PCR, and TCRdb's table has in-frame clones only and misses some. This table has about 56,000 clones, around 85% appearing once. Sequenced here: PBMCs, sampled from a glioma patient whose treatment included an IDH1 peptide vaccine. The receptor source for this set is a man aged 40-50 years with glioma. The CDR3 runs from the conserved cysteine through the conserved F or W.

J gene	V gene	CDR3 protein
TRBJ1-4	TRBV5-4	CASSVGTALGEKLFF
TRBJ1-5	TRBV7-2	CASSVQGDQPQHF
TRBJ2-3	TRBV10-3	CAISGGDRATSTDTQYF
TRBJ2-2	TRBV29-1	CSVAHIQGWRTGELFF
TRBJ1-5	TRBV6-5	CASSYSGGRNQPQHF
TRBJ2-2	TRBV7-3	CASSLGLGGTGELFF
TRBJ2-3	TRBV19	CASSIGSEAGFDTQYF
TRBJ2-3	TRBV18	CASSPEAGVRDTQYF
TRBJ1-4	TRBV6-5	CASSKQTGNEKLFF
TRBJ2-3	TRBV2	CASTLGGTRSTDTQYF
TRBJ1-4	TRBV19	CASSIVLRGKTNEKLFF
TRBJ2-7	TRBV29-1	CSVEDRASGNEQYF
TRBJ1-4	TRBV7-6	CASSPTGVVVEKLFF
TRBJ2-3	TRBV4-3	CASSQGGGPPDTQYF
TRBJ2-7	TRBV7-8	CASSLSHYEQYF
TRBJ1-5	TRBV7-9	CASSWSGGPYNQPQHF
TRBJ2-7	TRBV7-2	CASSSAGGPSYEQYF
TRBJ2-1	TRBV4-1	CASSQTLGGLYNEQFF
TRBJ2-6	TRBV9	CASRSGTGPSGANVLTF
TRBJ2-3	TRBV7-9	CASSYELGTDTQYF
TRBJ2-1	TRBV19	CASSIGTSLTYNEQFF
TRBJ2-7	TRBV7-2	CASSLGFPEQYF